The 5 T cell receptor beta chains reported below all come from one sample, sequenced in a study of blood T cell repertoires in COVID-19. Libraries were prepared by immunoSEQ multiplex PCR; TCRdb keeps only in-frame clonotypes and omits some of them. Of some 110,000 clones listed, around 90% were seen once; the top ten hold 7.7%. Sequencing input: peripheral blood. The source is a human donor in a cohort sampled during active COVID-19.

This clone was seen once. The rearrangement uses TRBV2 and TRBJ2-1, with 11 bases lining up with TRBD2. Trimming at V came to 2 bases and at J to 14 bases, leaving 8 bases not matched to a gene. Germline CDR1 is SNHLY and CDR2 is FYNNEI. The CDR3 length is 14 residues. The CDR3: CASSESLAGGREFF. The CDR3 bases are TGTGCCAGCAGTGAAAGTCTAGCGGGGGGTCGGGAGTTCTTC.

This clone came up once. One end of the junction does not line up with germline, which may come from a read error. This chain joins TRBV7-8 and TRBJ1-1; D is undetermined. This CDR3 has 10 residues. Germline V gives CDR1 SGHVS, CDR2 FQNEAQ. CDR3 sequence: CASSPEAPVF. CDR3 nucleotide sequence: TGTGCCAGCAGCCCGGAGGCCCCAGTTTTT.

The genes are TRBV7-9 and TRBJ2-1, with D possibly being TRBD1 (6 bases). CDR3 length equals 17 residues. The germline V gene encodes CDR1 SEHNR and CDR2 FQNEAQ (reference sequence). Trimming cost V 5 bases and J 0 bases, with 17 bases left between them. CDR3 in DNA: TGTGCCAGCAGCGCTCCGGGACACATGAGCTCCTACAATGAGCAGTTCTTC. This encodes CASSAPGHMSSYNEQFF.

This clone was recorded many times. The V gene is TRBV6-5, the J gene TRBJ2-5; D is perhaps TRBD1 (6 bases). This CDR3 comprises 14 residues. Deletions cut 6 bases from V and 4 bases from J, with 15 bases between. Germline V gene lookup returns CDR1 MNHEY and CDR2 SVGAGI. The CDR3 loop is CASSRTSTGETQYF. CDR3 DNA: TGTGCCAGCAGCCGAACCTCGACAGGAGAGACCCAGTACTTC.

V usage is TRBV25-1 and J usage is TRBJ2-3, with D maybe TRBD2 (5 bases). Trimming took off 3 bases at V and 2 bases at J, with 15 bases between the two ends. CDR1 and CDR2 (germline): MGHDK, SYGVNS. The CDR3 sequence is 16 residues long. CDR3 sequence: CASSDIGRGDTDTQYF. The CDR3 DNA reads TGTGCCAGCAGTGATATCGGTCGGGGAGACACAGATACGCAGTATTTT. The full variable domain, with the rest looked up from reference TRBV25-1 and TRBJ2-3, is EADIYQTPRYLVIGTGKKITLECSQTMGHDKMYWYQQDPGMELHLIHYSYGVNSTEKGDLSSESTVSRIRTEHFPLTLESARPSHTSQYLCASSDIGRGDTDTQYFGPGTRLTVL.